This T cell receptor beta chain was identified during a study of cytomegalovirus exposure and HLA in healthy donors. The PCR ran on 60 Vbeta and 13 Jbeta primers. Clones were read by immunoSEQ multiplex PCR, and TCRdb kept only the in-frame ones, dropping some. The sample lists about 97,000 clones, 75% to 90% occurring once. Note on this clone: Its target is not known.

Study-level points and caveats: HLA allele associations emerged for fewer than 20,000 TCR beta sequences in a later analysis, at 0.05 false discovery rate.

With V trimmed by 4 bases and J by 5 bases, 2 bases remained unmatched. This CDR3 has 14 amino acids. CDR1 is PRHDT, CDR2 FYEKMQ, per germline (reference sequence). V gene TRBV13 combines with J gene TRBJ1-4, with 9 positions matching TRBD1. Material: PBMCs. This receptor was identified in a man aged 35 to 55 in good health and CMV-seronegative. The chain's CDR3 is CASSWGQGNEKLFF. The CDR3 DNA reads TGTGCCAGCAGCTGGGGACAGGGAAATGAAAAACTGTTTTTT.